Below, one TCR beta chain is given with its context. Its antigen is not known. This record belongs to a study of regulatory T cells in long-lasting Graves disease. Study observations and caveats: Under persistent disease, TRBV28, TRBJ1-2 and TRBJ2-5 were used preferentially.

Time point given: persistent/refractory GD, antithyroid drugs over 5 years with positive TRAb. The TCR library was prepared using RNA isolated from PBMCs. The V gene lost 4 bases and the J gene lost 5 bases, with 10 bases spanning the gap. CDR1 is SGHTS, CDR2 YDEGEE, per germline. The CDR3 loop spans 12 amino acids. Relying on iRepertoire HTBI primers and Arm-PCR of CDR3 regions, the team built TCR beta libraries. Under the authors' procedure: Throughout the samples, researchers identified roughly 59 TRBV and roughly 14 TRBJ segments. TCRdb re-analysed the multiplex PCR reads in MiXCR, keeping a single row per CDR3 protein. These V and J calls are TCRdb output, not the study's own analysis. The sample lists approximately 400,000 distinct CDR3 sequences, less than 25% occurring once.

The specimen comprised peripheral blood mononuclear cells (PBMCs), sampled when the disease was refractory, from a patient treated with antithyroid drugs. This receptor was taken from a female donor with Graves disease. The V call is TRBV5-8, the J call TRBJ2-7; D is possibly TRBD1 (6 bases). The CDR3 coding sequence is TGTGCCAGCAGCCTTCACAGGGACGAGCAGTACTTC. It codes for CASSLHRDEQYF.